Presented here are 5 T cell receptor beta chains from one specimen sequenced in a study of blood T cell repertoires in COVID-19. The method was immunoSEQ multiplex PCR; TCRdb's version includes in-frame clones alone and lacks a portion of them. This repertoire shows roughly 100,000 clones, approximately 88% found once; its top ten account for roughly 4%. Input material: peripheral blood. The receptors were gathered from a human donor in a cohort sampled during active COVID-19.

This clone was seen a single time. The CDR3 DNA reads TGCGCCAGCAGCCCCGGACTAGCGAGCTCCTACGAGCAGTACTTC. Encoded protein: CASSPGLASSYEQYF. This sequence joins TRBV5-1 and TRBJ2-7; TRBD2 matches 9 bases. Germline assignment: CDR1 SGHRS and CDR2 YFSETQ. The ends lost 4 bases at V and 0 bases at J; junction bases unmatched: 5. This CDR3 is built from 15 residues.

The chain joins TRBV11-2 to TRBJ1-6; D call uncertain. This CDR3 contains 17 residues. Germline loops: CDR1 SGHAT, CDR2 FQNNGV. The V end was cut by 5 bases, the J end by 0 bases, with 14 bases between. The CDR3 DNA is TGTGCCAGCAGCCCGGGTGGGAGAAGCTCCTATAATTCACCCCTCCACTTT. Amino acids: CASSPGGRSSYNSPLHF. Full variable domain (missing parts from reference TRBV11-2 and TRBJ1-6): EAGVAQSPRYKIIEKRQSVAFWCNPISGHATLYWYQQILGQGPKLLIQFQNNGVVDDSQLPKDRFSAERLKGVDSTLKIQPAKLEDSAVYLCASSPGGRSSYNSPLHFGNGTRLTVT.

This chain uses TRBV5-5 with TRBJ2-3, with 10 bases that match TRBD2. Unmatched junction bases numbered 11, after V lost 4 bases and J lost 6 bases. The CDR3 is 16 amino acids. Per germline, CDR1 SGHKS and CDR2 YYEKEE (reference sequence). CDR3 sequence (DNA): TGTGCCAGCAGCAAGCCTAGCGGGGGAAGAGAGGATACGCAGTATTTT. Amino acids: CASSKPSGGREDTQYF.

The genes are TRBV18 and TRBJ1-1, with a weak D call TRBD1 (5 bases). In germline, CDR1 is KGHSH, CDR2 LQKENI. V lost 3 bases and J 6 bases, leaving 17 bases between the germline ends. CDR3 length: 15 residues. The CDR3 here is CASSPSGLERAEAFF. The CDR3 DNA is TGTGCCAGCTCACCTTCGGGACTCGAGAGGGCTGAAGCTTTCTTT.

With respect to this clone: A junction end diverges from the germline sequence, so it may reflect a read error. This sequence joins TRBV18 and TRBJ2-7, with unresolved D. Germline V gene sequence: CDR1 KGHSH, CDR2 LQKENI. This CDR3 region has 12 residues. In nucleotides, the CDR3 is TGTGCCAGCTCACCGAGTTCTGTTCGAGTCCACTTC. Its protein product is CASSPSSVRVHF. Full variable domain (remainder filled in from reference TRBV18 and TRBJ2-7): NAGVMQNPRHLVRRRGQEARLRCSPMKGHSHVYWYRQLPEEGLKFMVYLQKENIIDESGMPKERFSAEFPKEGPSILRIQQVVRGDSAAYFCASSPSSVRVHFGPGTRLTVT.